This T cell receptor beta chain comes out of a study of identical twins. This clonotype was counted between two and nine times. What it binds is not known. Study-wide findings and caveats: Abundant cord blood beta clonotypes carried fewer insertions; memory repertoires showed none. Excess sharing between twins was weaker in beta out-of-frame sequences. Monozygotic twin pairs showed more out-of-frame TCR alpha sharing than models estimated.

V was pared by 0 bases and J by 4 bases, with 10 bases between. The length of the CDR3 is 14 residues. Germline CDR1 and CDR2: SGHTS and YDEGEE. TCRdb recomputed calls from the 5' RACE reads with MiXCR, one row per CDR3 protein. Seen here are roughly 290,000 distinct CDR3 sequences, nearly 9.5% observed once, and the top ten hold roughly 6.8%. Separately, the same data were catalogued under a study of yellow fever vaccine responses in identical twins. As reported in that work: Twins' vaccine T cell responses were reported to seem partly convergent and partly personalized.

The receptor's source is a woman aged 18-29 years in good health. Material: CD8+ T cells sorted from blood. The chain joins TRBV5-8 to TRBJ2-5; D might be TRBD2 (5 bases). Written as DNA, the CDR3 is TGTGCCAGCAGCTTGGCGGCGGCGGGAGAGACCCAGTACTTC. Protein product: CASSLAAAGETQYF.